This TCR beta chain was profiled in a study of T-cell reconstitution after alpha-beta-depleted transplantation in children (dated by TCRdb to between 2015 and 2016). Turning to the overall study: The study quantitatively tracked T-cell immune reconstitution after TCRalphabeta/CD19-depleted allogeneic hematopoietic cell transplantation in children using TCR repertoire profiling.

The library was made by PCR. The listed sequencing device is Illumina HiSeq 2500. Molecular barcoding was employed in the preparation of TCR libraries, with unique molecular identifiers being used to normalize TCRbeta repertoire quantification. Clones were called with MiXCR by TCRdb after fastp trimmed the public reads at Q25, and only in-frame beta chains were retained. Rows are unified per CDR3 protein, each entry keeping the most common DNA and genes. The table for this sample lists more than 450,000 distinct CDR3 sequences; approximately 20% of them were counted only once. The ten most abundant clones make up about 3.1% of the sample. V sheds 4 bases and J sheds 6 bases, leaving 12 bases between their ends. The germline V gene yields SNHLY for CDR1 and FYNNEI for CDR2. The CDR3 holds 14 amino acids from the cysteine to the phenylalanine. Solely the CDR3 DNA is kept, with 42 bases framed from the first base.

In regard to this clonotype: Its antigen has not been determined. Base qualities are not provided; no much larger clone lies one nucleotide away.

The chain is encoded by TRBV2 joined to TRBJ2-2; no D gene is confidently identified. This TCR was sampled from a human donor who donated a stem cell graft to a child with acute lymphoblastic leukemia. The sequenced sample was PBMCs from the stem cell graft donor, obtained from the stem cell graft. The CDR3 reads as follows: CASSVARSAGELFF. The DNA is as follows: TGTGCCAGCAGTGTAGCCCGAAGCGCCGGGGAGCTGTTTTTT.